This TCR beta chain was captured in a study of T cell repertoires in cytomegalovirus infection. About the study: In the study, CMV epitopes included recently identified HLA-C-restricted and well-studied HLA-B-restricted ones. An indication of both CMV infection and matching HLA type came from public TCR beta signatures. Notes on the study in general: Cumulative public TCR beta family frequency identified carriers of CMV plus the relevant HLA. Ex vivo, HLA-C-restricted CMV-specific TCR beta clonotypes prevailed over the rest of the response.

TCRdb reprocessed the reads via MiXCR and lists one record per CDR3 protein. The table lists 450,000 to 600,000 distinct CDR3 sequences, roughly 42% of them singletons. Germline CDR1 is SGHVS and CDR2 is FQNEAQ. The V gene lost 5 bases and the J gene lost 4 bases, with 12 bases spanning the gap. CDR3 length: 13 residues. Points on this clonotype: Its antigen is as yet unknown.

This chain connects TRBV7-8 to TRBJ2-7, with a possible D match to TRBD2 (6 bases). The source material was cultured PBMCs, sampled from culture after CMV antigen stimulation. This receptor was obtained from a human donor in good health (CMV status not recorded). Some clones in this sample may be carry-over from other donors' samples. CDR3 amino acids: CASSPLALYEQYF. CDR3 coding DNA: TGTGCCAGCAGCCCACTAGCTTTGTACGAGCAGTACTTC. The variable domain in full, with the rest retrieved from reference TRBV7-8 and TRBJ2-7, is GAGVSQSPRYKVAKRGQDVALRCDPISGHVSLFWYQQALGQGPEFLTYFQNEAQLDKSGLPSDRFFAERPEGSVSTLKIQRTQQEDSAVYLCASSPLALYEQYFGPGTRLTVT.